The 6 T cell receptor gamma chains in this list originate from one sample, sequenced in a study of Vδ1+ human thymocytes. No antigens are known for them. Extracted RNA was reverse transcribed into cDNA. The CDR3 regions were amplified by multiplex PCR from V-gene primers to a constant-region primer. TCRdb reran clone calling via CATT on the multiplex PCR reads. This table has over 25,000 gamma-chain clones, around 20% appearing once. Study results and limitations: Highly polyclonal TRG and TRD repertoires with Gaussian CDR3 length distributions appeared in thymus.

The sequencing input was Vdelta1+ gamma-delta thymocytes from the thymus. Subset given: FACS-sorted CD3+ TCRalphabeta- TCRVdelta1+ TCRVdelta2- thymocytes. The receptors originated from a boy in the first two years of life who had congenital heart surgery.

J is TRGJ1 or TRGJ2 and V is TRGV3. Germline CDR1 and CDR2: VTNTFY and YDVSTARD (reference sequence). There are 10 residues in the CDR3. V lost 0 bases, J lost 13 bases, and 3 bases stayed unmatched. CDR3 sequence reads: CATWDRHKLF. The CDR3 DNA is TGTGCCACCTGGGACAGGCACAAACTCTTT.

This clone was seen a few times. In the same sample, other DNA sequences code for this CDR3. The chain uses TRGV3 and TRGJ1 or TRGJ2. CDR1 is VTNTFY and CDR2 is YDVSTARD in the germline V gene (reference sequence). The V gene end was trimmed by 0 bases and the J gene end by 7 bases; junction bases not matched to a gene: 6. This CDR3 is built from 13 residues. In nucleotides, the CDR3 is TGTGCCACCTGGGACAGGCTGAAATATAAGAAACTCTTT. Encoded protein: CATWDRLKYKKLF.

V and J are TRGV5 and TRGJ1 or TRGJ2. The CDR3 runs to 12 residues. Germline assignment: CDR1 VINAFY and CDR2 YDVSNSKD. Trimming cost V 3 bases and J 16 bases; bases outside gene matches: 15. The CDR3 DNA follows: TGTGCCACCTGGGACGCCCGGGTCGGGGTGCTCTTT. Its translation: CATWDARVGVLF.

This clone was detected only a few times. The same CDR3 arises from other DNA sequences in this sample as well. V is TRGV4 and J is TRGJ1 or TRGJ2. Germline-derived CDR1 and CDR2 are EGSTGY and YDSYTSSV. The CDR3 is 14 residues long. The V segment lost 0 bases and the J segment 4 bases; nucleotides outside the gene matches: 6. The chain's CDR3 is CATWDGPGYYKKLF. The CDR3 DNA follows: TGTGCCACCTGGGATGGGCCCGGCTATTATAAGAAACTCTTT.

The rearrangement uses TRGV5 and TRGJ1 or TRGJ2. The CDR3 is made up of 14 amino acids. Germline V gene data show CDR1 as VINAFY and CDR2 as YDVSNSKD. Trimming cost V 3 bases and J 6 bases; bases outside gene matches: 11. This CDR3 reads CATWDGWESYKKLF. For the CDR3, the DNA is TGTGCCACCTGGGACGGGTGGGAGTCTTATAAGAAACTCTTT.

This clone showed up just a few times. One end of the junction varies from germline; a read error may be responsible. This chain uses TRGV5 with TRGJ1 or TRGJ2. Germline CDR1 reads VINAFY; CDR2 reads YDVSNSKD. The CDR3 loop spans 14 amino acids. The CDR3 region has the DNA TGCGCCACCTGGGACAGGCGATATCATTATAAGAAACTCTTT. Translation: CATWDRRYHYKKLF.